What follows is one TCR beta chain and its context. This CDR3 region has 15 residues. Germline V gives CDR1 MNHEY, CDR2 SMNVEV (reference sequence). V lost 0 bases and J 1 base, leaving 9 bases between the germline ends. The assay was immunoSEQ multiplex PCR, and TCRdb's table has in-frame clones only and misses some. The sample has fewer than 250,000 clones; about 86% are singletons. Recruitment covered 25 or so US areas and drew participants whose ages spanned about 18 to 89 years. The data belong to a study of blood T cell repertoires in COVID-19. Overall study context: Cohort 3 recovery required two negative PCRs, clearance, or symptom resolution. COVID-19 samples collected from the United States, Italy and Spain covered acute and convalescent phases. PBMCs, B-cell-depleted T cells, or T cells provided the cDNA or gDNA that made up the material.

This chain links TRBV27 with TRBJ1-1, with a possible D match to TRBD1 (6 bases). The source material was PBMCs or T cells enriched from blood (not recorded which). This clonotype was sampled from a woman in her 40s in a cohort exposed to, infected with or recovered from COVID-19 (not recorded which). CDR3: CASSLSPGENTEAFF. CDR3 in DNA: TGTGCCAGCAGTTTATCCCCAGGGGAGAACACTGAAGCTTTCTTT.